A single T cell receptor beta chain is shown here with its context. There are a few counts of this clonotype. What this receptor recognizes is not known. No base quality values were provided; no much bigger clone lies one nucleotide off. Graves' hyperthyroidism was defined as stable when no progression to ophthalmopathy occurred over 18 months of follow-up. Hyperthyroidism patients were newly diagnosed, had a disease duration of under 2 months, and were aged 18 to 65 years. The study excluded patients with uncontrolled infections, other autoimmune diseases, pregnancy or lactation. Clinical symptoms, serum thyroxine and TRAb, thyroid ultrasound, and orbital computed tomography formed the basis for the diagnoses. PBMCs were isolated from about 9.1 ml of fresh peripheral blood by Ficoll-Paque density gradient centrifugation. Total RNA was extracted with Trizol reagent, and quality was checked on an Agilent 2100 Bioanalyzer.

This specimen belongs to a study of T cells in Graves' hyperthyroidism and ophthalmopathy (dated by TCRdb to 2018 to 2020). Background for the entire study: Peripheral blood was sampled at the time of initial diagnosis, prior to any treatment. An independent validation cohort of under 20 hyperthyroidism patients and about 15 patients who later progressed to ophthalmopathy tested prospective prediction of ophthalmopathy. TCR Vbeta CDR3 sequencing of approximately 140 peripheral blood samples (around 45 ophthalmopathy, 75 hyperthyroidism and roughly 17 progressor patients) is reported in the paper. The study also compared thyroid tissue and blood T-cell repertoires from about 6 Graves' hyperthyroidism patients. The 95 to 100 discovery patients were randomly split 7:3 into training and test sets. To identify TCR V-J signatures that set the groups apart, the researchers used a discovery cohort of 100 patients, made up of 43 with Graves' ophthalmopathy and 57 with stable Graves' hyperthyroidism. After blood sampling, hyperthyroidism patients were treated with methimazole at a starting dose of 30 mg daily, and ophthalmopathy patients were treated with high-dose intravenous methylprednisolone.

General study outcomes and caveats: Blood samples also contained most of the expanded thyroid clonotypes (frequency above 0.001), which suggests that blood repertoires may reflect thyroid immune responses. A model built on a 13 V-J signature distinguished ophthalmopathy from stable hyperthyroidism, reaching around 87% sensitivity and 81% to 83% specificity in cross-validation and 80%/75% in testing. Sample size was not statistically predetermined, and investigators were not blinded to group allocation. In validation, the model predicted progression to ophthalmopathy with approximately 69% sensitivity and about 73% specificity, a median of approximately 6.7 months before onset.

CDR3 length: 16 amino acids, cysteine to phenylalanine. CDR3 DNA only is kept here, 48 bases in frame from base 1. The junction shows trimming of 1 base on V and 5 bases on J, and the gene matches do not reach 3 bases of it. Via the germline V gene, CDR1 is SGHVS and CDR2 FNYEAQ. Amplification of TCR beta CDR3 regions was carried out from RNA transcripts. The TCR CDR3 was subjected to a first round of RT-PCR using the HTBI primer set and the Qiagen OneStep RT-PCR kit. The libraries were constructed in a second round of multiplex PCR and then size-selected and purified. Sequencing of the libraries was done on an Illumina HiSeq2000 using paired-end 100 bp reads. The authors' analysis ran thus. SOAPnuke was used to process the raw data, removing reads that contained adapters or uncalled bases, had a mean Phred below 15, or lacked an exact match to the constant primer or identifier. High-quality paired reads were merged with COPE v1.2.5, and unique nucleotide sequences were defined as clonotypes. MiTCR v1.1 was used to align the clonotypes against IMGT TRBV, TRBD and TRBJ reference segments. The analysis was restricted to V-J combinations with a frequency above 0.0001, which together covered 99.2% of the repertoires. A TCS score was defined as the ratio of F50 (clonal expansion) to E x V (chaos), with BLOSUM62-based TCRdist applied between CDR3 peptides within each V-J. Welch's t-statistics and random forest reduced roughly 500 V-J features to about 13, which were used in a naive Bayes classifier (R e1071). TCRdb's own reprocessing of the public reads used fastp at Q25 and MiXCR and kept productive beta chains. All rows with the same CDR3 protein become a single entry with the most common DNA and genes. The V and J calls, along with clone size, are taken from TCRdb and not from the paper's own processing. The sample includes approximately 600,000 distinct CDR3 sequences, with around 15% observed a single time. The leading ten clones occupy less than 4.5% of the sample.

Recombination linked TRBV7-6 to TRBJ2-2; 11 central nucleotides agree with TRBD2. The sample comprised blood. This receptor was taken from a woman in her 30s with Graves' hyperthyroidism. For the CDR3, the sequence is CASSLVLAGETGELFF. Read as DNA, the sequence is TGTGCCAGCAGCTTAGTACTAGCGGGAGAAACCGGGGAGCTGTTTTTT. Reference TRBV7-6 and TRBJ2-2 genes cover what lies past the CDR3, so the full variable domain is GAGVSQSPRYKVTKRGQDVALRCDPISGHVSLYWYRQALGQGPEFLTYFNYEAQQDKSGLPNDRFSAERPEGSISTLTIQRTEQRDSAMYRCASSLVLAGETGELFFGEGSRLTVL.